A selection of T cell receptor beta chains follows, all from one sample in a study of PD-L1 blockade in urothelial cancer. Method: immunoSEQ multiplex PCR; TCRdb's copy keeps in-frame clones and lacks some. This table has approximately 32,000 clones, around 84% appearing once. The sequenced sample was PBMCs, obtained around atezolizumab (anti-PD-L1) treatment. These receptors were collected from a man aged 55 to 69 with urothelial cancer. Each CDR3 is given with its conserved first and last residue. The D gene is left open where the match is weak. Rows may omit the clone size; those that give it use once, few, many or a size class.

d_gene	v_gene	abundance	j_gene	CDR3aa	CDR3nt
TRBD1	TRBV5-4	once	TRBJ1-1	CASSARDRAATEAFF	TGTGCCAGCAGCGCCCGGGACAGGGCGGCCACTGAAGCTTTCTTT
-	TRBV5-1	-	TRBJ1-3	CASSHGQSSGNTIYF	TGCGCCAGCAGCCACGGACAGTCCTCTGGAAACACCATATATTTT
TRBD1	TRBV2	once	TRBJ1-6	CASSSTGVRSSPSYNSPLHF	TGTGCCAGCAGTAGCACAGGGGTGCGCTCTTCCCCCTCCTATAATTCACCCCTCCACTTT
TRBD1	TRBV6-6	-	TRBJ1-1	CASRPDRGAEAFF	TGTGCCAGCAGACCCGACAGGGGGGCTGAAGCTTTCTTT
-	TRBV5-6	-	TRBJ1-6	CASSLGGRVNSPLHF	TGTGCCAGCAGCTTGGGGGGCAGGGTGAATTCACCCCTCCACTTT
TRBD1	TRBV19	-	TRBJ1-4	CASSIDLLGQRGKLFF	TGTGCCAGTAGTATAGATCTATTGGGACAGAGGGGAAAACTGTTTTTT
-	TRBV7-3	-	TRBJ2-1	CASSLTGTPSYNEQFF	TGTGCCAGCAGCTTAACCGGGACTCCCTCCTACAATGAGCAGTTCTTC
TRBD1	TRBV6-1	-	TRBJ1-1	CASRDQDRVNTEAFF	TGTGCCAGCAGAGATCAGGACAGGGTGAACACTGAAGCTTTCTTT
-	TRBV7-6	-	TRBJ2-3	CASSLDKPTDTQYF	TGTGCCAGCAGCTTAGATAAACCCACTGATACGCAGTATTTT
-	TRBV5-1	-	TRBJ1-1	CASSLDAPGLTEAFF	TGCGCCAGCAGCCTCGACGCCCCAGGGTTAACTGAAGCTTTCTTT
TRBD2	TRBV11-2	-	TRBJ2-7	CASSPRLAGGPLYEQYF	TGTGCCAGCAGCCCCCGACTAGCGGGGGGCCCTCTCTACGAGCAGTACTTC
-	TRBV9	-	TRBJ1-3	CASSVEGGVSGNTIYF	TGTGCCAGCAGCGTAGAAGGGGGAGTGTCTGGAAACACCATATATTTT
-	TRBV11-3	-	TRBJ1-5	CASSVGVTVSNQPQHF	TGTGCCAGCAGCGTAGGGGTGACAGTTAGCAATCAGCCCCAGCATTTT